Listed here are 6 T cell receptor beta chains from one sample, sequenced in a study of shared clonotypes between healthy human individuals. Produced via immunoSEQ multiplex PCR; TCRdb's table is partial and in-frame only. The table includes some 2,400,000 clones, under 97% detected once. Sequenced sample: naive CD4+ T cells sorted from blood. The subset: CD45RA+ positively selected. The receptors originated from a man aged 18 to 29 in good health.

This chain joins TRBV13 and TRBJ2-7; TRBD1 matches 10 bases. The CDR3 consists of 15 residues. The junction had 9 bases not matched to a gene; V was cut back by 5 bases and J by 5 bases. Germline CDR1 and CDR2: PRHDT and FYEKMQ (reference sequence). The DNA of the CDR3 is TGTGCCAGCAGCGTTCCTAGACAGGGGGCTGACGAGCAGTACTTC. Residues: CASSVPRQGADEQYF.

Worth noting for this clone: Other DNA sequences in this specimen translate into the identical CDR3. The rearrangement uses TRBV18 and TRBJ2-1; D might be TRBD1 (5 bases). The V gene lost 3 bases and the J gene lost 8 bases, with 14 bases spanning the gap. The CDR3 has 14 amino acids. Germline CDR1 reads KGHSH; CDR2 reads LQKENI. In nucleotides, the CDR3 is TGTGCCAGCTCACCGGGGCAGGGCCTCGATGAGCAGTTCTTC. Translation: CASSPGQGLDEQFF.

J is TRBJ2-1 and V is TRBV11-2; D gene ambiguous. The CDR3 is made up of 15 amino acids. Trimming shortened V by 0 bases and J by 0 bases, and 6 bases separated the two germline ends. CDR1 SGHAT and CDR2 FQNNGV come from the germline V gene. The CDR3 region has the DNA TGTGCCAGCAGCTTAGATCCCGGCTCCTACAATGAGCAGTTCTTC. Residues: CASSLDPGSYNEQFF.

The V and J genes are TRBV27 and TRBJ2-7, with 7 bases identical to TRBD1. CDR3 size: 13 residues. With V trimmed by 4 bases and J by 5 bases, 5 bases remained unmatched. Germline-derived CDR1 and CDR2 are MNHEY and SMNVEV (reference sequence). Here the CDR3 reads CASSSRQGHEQYF. The CDR3 DNA is TGTGCCAGCAGTTCAAGACAGGGACACGAGCAGTACTTC.

V and J are TRBV6-6 and TRBJ2-1; D gene unclear. Germline CDR1 reads MNHNY; CDR2 reads SVGAGI (reference sequence). The CDR3 contains 13 residues. The germline V and J ends were trimmed by 4 bases and 6 bases, with 10 bases remaining between them. CDR3 DNA sequence: TGTGCCAGCAGTTCCCGCCTTTCCAATGAGCAGTTCTTC. It encodes CASSSRLSNEQFF.

The chain couples TRBV11-2 to TRBJ2-7; perhaps TRBD2 as D (6 bases). The CDR3 runs to 15 residues. The V and J ends lost 2 bases and 4 bases respectively, with 15 bases between them. Germline lookup yields CDR1 SGHAT and CDR2 FQNNGV. CDR3 nucleotide sequence: TGTGCCAGCAGCTTATTATCGGGAGAGTCGTACGAGCAGTACTTC. Protein sequence: CASSLLSGESYEQYF.